This TCR beta chain came from a study of blood T cells in healthy people across ages. The individuals who served as donors were healthy Caucasians living in Russia, aged about 6 to 100. The CDR3 has 15 residues. Germline trimming cut 5 bases from V and 2 bases from J; bases unmatched to any gene: 4. Germline V gene data show CDR1 as SNHLY and CDR2 as FYNNEI. The second PCR ran roughly 6 to 11 cycles with a sample-barcoded 5' primer and J-beta primers. TCRdb called the 5' RACE reads again in MiXCR, with one record for every CDR3 protein. The sample shows around 1,600,000 distinct CDR3 sequences, 42% of them seen only once.

The sequenced sample was blood. The J gene is TRBJ2-1, the V gene TRBV2; 9 positions agree with TRBD2. This sequence originates from a woman aged 18-30 years in good health. The CDR3 here is CASSNSGGTYNEQFF. The CDR3 DNA follows: TGTGCCAGCAGTAATAGCGGGGGTACCTACAATGAGCAGTTCTTC. The full variable domain, its missing parts supplied by reference TRBV2 and TRBJ2-1, is EPEVTQTPSHQVTQMGQEVILRCVPISNHLYFYWYRQILGQKVEFLVSFYNNEISEKSEIFDDQFSVERPDGSNFTLKIRSTKLEDSAMYFCASSNSGGTYNEQFFGPGTRLTVL.